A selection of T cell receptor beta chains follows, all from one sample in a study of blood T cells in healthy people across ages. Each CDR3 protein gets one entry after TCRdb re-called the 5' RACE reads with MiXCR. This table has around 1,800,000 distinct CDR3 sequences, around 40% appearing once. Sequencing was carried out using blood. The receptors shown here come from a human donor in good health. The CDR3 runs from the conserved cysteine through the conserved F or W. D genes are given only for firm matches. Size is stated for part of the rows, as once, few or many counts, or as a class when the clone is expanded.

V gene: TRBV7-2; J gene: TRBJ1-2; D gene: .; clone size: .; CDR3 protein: CASSLGKGSNYGYTF; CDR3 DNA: TGTGCCAGCAGCTTAGGAAAGGGGTCTAACTATGGCTACACCTTC
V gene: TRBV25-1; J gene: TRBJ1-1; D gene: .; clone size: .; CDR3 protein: CASSRTALGTEAFF; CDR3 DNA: TGTGCCAGCAGTAGAACGGCCTTGGGTACTGAAGCTTTCTTT
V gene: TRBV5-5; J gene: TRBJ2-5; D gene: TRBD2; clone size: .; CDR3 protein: CASSRRLAGGPGETQYF; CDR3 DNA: TGTGCCAGCAGCCGGAGACTAGCGGGGGGGCCGGGAGAGACCCAGTACTTC
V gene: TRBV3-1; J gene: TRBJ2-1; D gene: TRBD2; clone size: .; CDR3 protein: CASSQGGTSPHNEQFF; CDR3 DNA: TGTGCCAGCAGCCAAGGTGGGACTAGTCCCCACAATGAGCAGTTCTTC
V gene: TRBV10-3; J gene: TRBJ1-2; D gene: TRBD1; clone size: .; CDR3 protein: CAISASGGGYTF; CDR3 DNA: TGTGCCATCAGTGCTTCAGGGGGCGGCTACACCTTC
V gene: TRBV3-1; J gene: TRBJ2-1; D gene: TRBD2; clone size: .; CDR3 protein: CASSQDRRRGAFNEQFF; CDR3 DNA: TGTGCCAGCAGCCAAGACCGTCGGCGGGGGGCCTTCAATGAGCAGTTCTTC
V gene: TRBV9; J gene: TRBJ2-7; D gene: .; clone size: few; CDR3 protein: CASRGAGSEQYF; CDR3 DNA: TGTGCCTCTCGTGGGGCGGGTTCCGAGCAGTACTTC
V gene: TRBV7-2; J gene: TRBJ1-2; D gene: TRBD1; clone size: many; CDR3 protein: CASSLDRGAYGYTF; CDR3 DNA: TGCGCCAGCAGCTTGGACAGGGGGGCCTATGGCTACACCTTC
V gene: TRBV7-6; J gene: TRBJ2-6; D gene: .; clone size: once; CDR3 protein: CASSLSPLSSGANVLTF; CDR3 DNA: TGTGCCAGCAGCTTATCCCCTCTAAGCTCTGGGGCCAACGTCCTGACTTTC
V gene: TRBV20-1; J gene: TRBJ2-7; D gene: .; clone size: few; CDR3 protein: CSVRERGEAYEQYF; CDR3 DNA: TGCAGTGTTAGAGAAAGAGGGGAGGCCTACGAGCAGTACTTC
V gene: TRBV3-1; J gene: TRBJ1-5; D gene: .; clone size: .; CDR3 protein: CASSQVLGGNQPQHF; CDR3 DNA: TGTGCCAGCAGCCAAGTTCTGGGGGGGAATCAGCCCCAGCATTTT
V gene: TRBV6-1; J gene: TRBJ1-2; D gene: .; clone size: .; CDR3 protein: CASSDSHGDYGYTF; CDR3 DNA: TGTGCCAGCAGTGACAGTCACGGGGACTATGGCTACACCTTC
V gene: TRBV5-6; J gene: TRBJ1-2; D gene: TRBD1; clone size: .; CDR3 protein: CASSFPGQGAVGYTF; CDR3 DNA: TGTGCCAGCAGCTTCCCGGGACAGGGGGCTGTTGGCTACACCTTC
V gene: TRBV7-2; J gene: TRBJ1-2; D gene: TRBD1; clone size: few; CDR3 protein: CASSDYRGPNYGYTF; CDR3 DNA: TGTGCCAGCAGCGACTACAGGGGGCCCAACTATGGCTACACCTTC
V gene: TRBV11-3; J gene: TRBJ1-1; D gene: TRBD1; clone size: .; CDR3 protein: CASSPPGAGGFPNTEAFF; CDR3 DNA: TGTGCCAGCAGTCCTCCTGGGGCAGGGGGGTTCCCGAACACTGAAGCTTTCTTT
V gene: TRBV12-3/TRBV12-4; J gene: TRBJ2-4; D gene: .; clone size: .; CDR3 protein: CASSLGRGSFQYF; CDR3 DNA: TGTGCCAGCAGTTTAGGGCGGGGTTCCTTTCAGTACTTC
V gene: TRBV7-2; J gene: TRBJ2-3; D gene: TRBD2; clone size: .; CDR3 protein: CASRWTSGGQTDTQYF; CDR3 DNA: TGTGCCAGCCGTTGGACTAGCGGGGGACAGACAGATACGCAGTATTTT
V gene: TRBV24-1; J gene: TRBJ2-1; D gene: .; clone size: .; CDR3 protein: CATSEIGGNERFF; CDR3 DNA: TGTGCCACCAGTGAAATTGGGGGCAATGAGCGGTTCTTC
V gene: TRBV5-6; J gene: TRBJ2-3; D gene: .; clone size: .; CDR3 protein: CASSLAQFNTQYF; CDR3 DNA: TGTGCCAGCAGCTTGGCCCAATTCAATACGCAGTATTTT
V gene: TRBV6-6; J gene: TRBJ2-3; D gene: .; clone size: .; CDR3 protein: CASSYSFGGDTQYF; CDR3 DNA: TGTGCCAGCAGTTACTCGTTTGGGGGAGATACGCAGTATTTT
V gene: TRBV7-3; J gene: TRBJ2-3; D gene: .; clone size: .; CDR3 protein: CASSLNPGQPADTQYF; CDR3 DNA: TGTGCCAGCAGCTTAAATCCGGGACAACCAGCAGATACGCAGTATTTT
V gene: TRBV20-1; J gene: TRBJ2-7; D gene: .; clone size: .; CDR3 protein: CSATQVSYEQYF; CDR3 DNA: TGCAGTGCTACGCAGGTGAGCTACGAGCAGTACTTC
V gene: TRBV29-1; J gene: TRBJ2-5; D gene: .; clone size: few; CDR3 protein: CSVETRPGKGETQYF; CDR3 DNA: TGCAGCGTTGAAACGCGCCCGGGTAAGGGAGAGACCCAGTACTTC
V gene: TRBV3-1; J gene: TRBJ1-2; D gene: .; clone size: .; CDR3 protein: CASSHVFADNRHYGYTF; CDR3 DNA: TGTGCCAGCAGCCATGTTTTCGCCGACAATAGGCACTATGGCTACACCTTC
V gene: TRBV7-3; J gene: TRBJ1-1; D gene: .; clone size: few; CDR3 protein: CASSLSGGGNTEAFF; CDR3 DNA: TGCGCCAGCAGCTTGAGTGGGGGGGGCAACACTGAAGCTTTCTTT
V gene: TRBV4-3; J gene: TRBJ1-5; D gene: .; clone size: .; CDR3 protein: CASSQDMAVGQPQHF; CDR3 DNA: TGCGCCAGCAGCCAAGATATGGCGGTAGGTCAGCCCCAGCATTTT
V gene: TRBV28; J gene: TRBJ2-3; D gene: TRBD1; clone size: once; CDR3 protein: CAGSFDRGGHTDTQYF; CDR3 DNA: TGTGCCGGCAGTTTTGACAGGGGGGGTCACACAGATACGCAGTATTTT
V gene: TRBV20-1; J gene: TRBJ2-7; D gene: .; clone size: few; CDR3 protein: CSASPHTDYEQYF; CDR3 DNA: TGCAGTGCTAGCCCCCATACTGACTACGAGCAGTACTTC
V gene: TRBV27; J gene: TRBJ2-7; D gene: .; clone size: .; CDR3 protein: CASSRSGGGQYF; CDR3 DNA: TGTGCCAGCAGTCGCTCCGGTGGCGGGCAGTACTTC
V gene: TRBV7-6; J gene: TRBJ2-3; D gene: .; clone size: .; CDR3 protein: CASSLASGVNPYNEQYF; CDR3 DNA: TGTGCCAGCAGCTTAGCTTCAGGGGTGAACCCCTACAATGAGCAGTATTTT
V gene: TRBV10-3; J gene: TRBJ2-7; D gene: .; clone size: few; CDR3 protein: CAIGTGLDYEQYF; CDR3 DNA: TGTGCCATCGGCACGGGCTTGGACTACGAGCAGTACTTC
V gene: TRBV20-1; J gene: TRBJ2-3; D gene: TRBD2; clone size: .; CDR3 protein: CSASAGGPLDTQYF; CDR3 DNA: TGCAGTGCTAGTGCGGGGGGGCCGTTAGATACGCAGTATTTT
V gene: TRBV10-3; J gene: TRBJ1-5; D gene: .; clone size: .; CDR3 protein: CAIRDSGSNQPQHF; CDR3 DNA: TGTGCCATCAGGGACAGCGGGTCCAATCAGCCCCAGCATTTT
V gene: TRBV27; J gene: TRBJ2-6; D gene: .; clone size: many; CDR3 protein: CASSLVQGLVSGANVLTF; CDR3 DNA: TGTGCCAGCAGTTTAGTCCAGGGTTTGGTATCTGGGGCCAACGTCCTGACTTTC
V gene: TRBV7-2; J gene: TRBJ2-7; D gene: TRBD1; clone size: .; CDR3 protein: CASSLGVGQGFPYEQYF; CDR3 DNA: TGTGCCAGCAGCCTCGGGGTGGGACAGGGTTTCCCCTACGAGCAGTACTTC
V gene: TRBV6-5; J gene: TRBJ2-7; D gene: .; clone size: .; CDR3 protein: CASSHSRTGSEQYF; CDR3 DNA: TGTGCCAGCAGTCACTCCAGAACAGGGAGCGAGCAGTACTTC
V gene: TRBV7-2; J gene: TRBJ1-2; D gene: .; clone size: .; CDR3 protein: CASSLEAGGYTF; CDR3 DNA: TGTGCCAGCAGCTTAGAGGCAGGGGGCTACACCTTC
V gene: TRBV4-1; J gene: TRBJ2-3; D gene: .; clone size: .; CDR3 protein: CASSQARVNTDTQYF; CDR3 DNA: TGCGCCAGCAGCCAAGCTCGGGTAAACACAGATACGCAGTATTTT
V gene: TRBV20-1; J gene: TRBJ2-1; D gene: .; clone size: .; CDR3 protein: CSAGTSVYNEQFF; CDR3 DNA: TGCAGTGCCGGGACGAGCGTTTACAATGAGCAGTTCTTC
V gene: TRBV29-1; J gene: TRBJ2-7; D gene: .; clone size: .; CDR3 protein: CSGWDNSYEQYF; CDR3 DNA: TGCAGCGGATGGGACAACTCCTACGAGCAGTACTTC
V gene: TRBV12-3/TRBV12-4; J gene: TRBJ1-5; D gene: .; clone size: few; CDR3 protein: CASTPGVRGDQPQHF; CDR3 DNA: TGTGCCAGCACACCTGGGGTCAGGGGCGATCAGCCCCAGCATTTT